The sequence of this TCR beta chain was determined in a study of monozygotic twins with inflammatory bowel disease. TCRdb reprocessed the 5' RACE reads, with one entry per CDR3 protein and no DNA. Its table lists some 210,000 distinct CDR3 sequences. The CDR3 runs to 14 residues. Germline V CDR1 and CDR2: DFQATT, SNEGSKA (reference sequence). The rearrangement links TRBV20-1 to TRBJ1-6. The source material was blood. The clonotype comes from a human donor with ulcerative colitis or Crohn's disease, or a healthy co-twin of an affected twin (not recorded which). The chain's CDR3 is CSAREGPWNSPLHF.